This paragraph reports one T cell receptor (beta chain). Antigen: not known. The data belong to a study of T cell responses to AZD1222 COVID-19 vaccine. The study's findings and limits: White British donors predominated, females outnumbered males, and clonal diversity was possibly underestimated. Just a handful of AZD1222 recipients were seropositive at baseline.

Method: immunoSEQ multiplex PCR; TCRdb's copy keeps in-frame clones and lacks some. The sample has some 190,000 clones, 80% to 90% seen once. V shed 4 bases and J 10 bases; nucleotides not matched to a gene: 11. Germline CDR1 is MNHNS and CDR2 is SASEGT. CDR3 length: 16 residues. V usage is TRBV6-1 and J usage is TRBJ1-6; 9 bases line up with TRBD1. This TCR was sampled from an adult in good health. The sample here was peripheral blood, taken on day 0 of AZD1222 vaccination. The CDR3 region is CASSARTGVSLSPLHF. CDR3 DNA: TGTGCCAGCAGTGCCCGGACAGGGGTCAGTTTGTCACCCCTCCACTTT.